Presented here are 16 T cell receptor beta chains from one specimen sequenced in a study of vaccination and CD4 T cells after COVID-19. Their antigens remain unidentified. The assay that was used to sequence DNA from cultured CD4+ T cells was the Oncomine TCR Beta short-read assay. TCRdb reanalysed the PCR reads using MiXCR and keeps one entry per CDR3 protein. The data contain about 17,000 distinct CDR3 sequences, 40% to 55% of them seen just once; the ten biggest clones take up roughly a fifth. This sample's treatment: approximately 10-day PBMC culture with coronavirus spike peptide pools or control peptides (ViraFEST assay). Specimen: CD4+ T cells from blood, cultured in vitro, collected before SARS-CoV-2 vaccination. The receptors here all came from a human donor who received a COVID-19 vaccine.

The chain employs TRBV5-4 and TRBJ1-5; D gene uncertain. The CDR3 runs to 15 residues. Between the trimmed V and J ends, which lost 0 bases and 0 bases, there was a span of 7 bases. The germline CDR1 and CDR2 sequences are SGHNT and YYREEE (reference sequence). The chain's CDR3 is CASSLDRISNQPQHF. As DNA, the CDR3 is TGTGCCAGCAGCTTGGATAGGATTAGCAATCAGCCCCAGCATTTT.

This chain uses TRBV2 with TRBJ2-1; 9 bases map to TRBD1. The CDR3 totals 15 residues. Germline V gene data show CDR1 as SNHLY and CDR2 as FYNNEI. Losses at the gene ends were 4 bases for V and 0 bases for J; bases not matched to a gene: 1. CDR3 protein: CASSGGQGSYNEQFF. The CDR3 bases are TGTGCCAGCAGTGGGGGACAGGGCTCCTACAATGAGCAGTTCTTC.

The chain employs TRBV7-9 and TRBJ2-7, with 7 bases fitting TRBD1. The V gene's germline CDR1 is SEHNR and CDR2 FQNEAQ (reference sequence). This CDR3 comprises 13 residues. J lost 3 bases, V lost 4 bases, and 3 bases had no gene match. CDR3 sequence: CASSYRDSYEQYF. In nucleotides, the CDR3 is TGTGCCAGCAGCTACCGGGACAGCTACGAGCAGTACTTC.

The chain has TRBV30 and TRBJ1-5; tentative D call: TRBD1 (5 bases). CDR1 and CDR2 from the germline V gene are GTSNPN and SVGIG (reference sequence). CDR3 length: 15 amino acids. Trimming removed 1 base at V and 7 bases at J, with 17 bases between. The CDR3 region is CAWSANLGGGQPQHF. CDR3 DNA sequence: TGTGCCTGGAGTGCCAACTTGGGGGGAGGGCAGCCCCAGCATTTT.

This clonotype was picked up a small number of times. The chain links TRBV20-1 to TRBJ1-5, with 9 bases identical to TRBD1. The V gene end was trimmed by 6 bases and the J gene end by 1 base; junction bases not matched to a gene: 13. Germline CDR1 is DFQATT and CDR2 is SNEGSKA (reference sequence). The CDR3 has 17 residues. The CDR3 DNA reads TGCAGTGCAAGACAGGGGGAGGGGATCTTGAGCAATCAGCCCCAGCATTTT. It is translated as CSARQGEGILSNQPQHF.

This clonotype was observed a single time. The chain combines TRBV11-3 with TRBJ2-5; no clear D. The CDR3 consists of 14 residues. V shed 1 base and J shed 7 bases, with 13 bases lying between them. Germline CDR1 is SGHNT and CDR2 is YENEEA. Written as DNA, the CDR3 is TGTGCCAGCAGCTTAGGGCCGGCTACGGCGACCCAGTACTTC. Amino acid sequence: CASSLGPATATQYF.

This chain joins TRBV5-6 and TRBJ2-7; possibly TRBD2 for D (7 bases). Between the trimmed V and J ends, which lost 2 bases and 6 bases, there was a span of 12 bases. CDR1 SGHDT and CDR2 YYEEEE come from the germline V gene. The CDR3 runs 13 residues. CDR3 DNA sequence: TGTGCCAGCAGCTTCGGGGGGCTGGGCGAGCAGTACTTC. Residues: CASSFGGLGEQYF.

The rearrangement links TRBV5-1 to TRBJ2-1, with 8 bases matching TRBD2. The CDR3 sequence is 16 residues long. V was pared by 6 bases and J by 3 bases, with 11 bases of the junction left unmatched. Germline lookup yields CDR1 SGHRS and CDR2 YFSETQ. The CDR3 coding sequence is TGCGCCAGCACTCAAGGAGCGGGGGTCTACTACAATGAGCAGTTCTTC. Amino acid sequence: CASTQGAGVYYNEQFF.

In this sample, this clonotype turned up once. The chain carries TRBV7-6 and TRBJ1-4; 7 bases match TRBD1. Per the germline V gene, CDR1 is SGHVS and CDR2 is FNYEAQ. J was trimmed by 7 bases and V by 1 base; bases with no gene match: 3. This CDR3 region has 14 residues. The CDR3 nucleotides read TGTGCCAGCAGCTTAGAGACAGGGAGTGAAAAACTGTTTTTT. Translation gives CASSLETGSEKLFF.

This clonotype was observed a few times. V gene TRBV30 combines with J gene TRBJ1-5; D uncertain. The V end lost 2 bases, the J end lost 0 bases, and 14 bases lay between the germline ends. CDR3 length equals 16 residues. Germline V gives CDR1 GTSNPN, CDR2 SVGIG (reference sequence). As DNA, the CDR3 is TGTGCCTGGAGTCCCCAGAAGGGTTATAGCAATCAGCCCCAGCATTTT. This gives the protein CAWSPQKGYSNQPQHF. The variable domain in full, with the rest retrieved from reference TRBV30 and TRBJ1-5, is SQTIHQWPATLVQPVGSPLSLECTVEGTSNPNLYWYRQAAGRGLQLLFYSVGIGQISSEVPQNLSASRPQDRQFILSSKKLLLSDSGFYLCAWSPQKGYSNQPQHFGDGTRLSIL.

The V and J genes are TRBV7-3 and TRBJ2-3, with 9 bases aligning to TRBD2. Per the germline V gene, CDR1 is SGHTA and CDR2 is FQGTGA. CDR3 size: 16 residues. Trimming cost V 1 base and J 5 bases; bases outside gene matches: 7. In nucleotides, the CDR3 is TGTGCCAGCAGCTTAAGAATGGGTAGCGGGGGAGATACGCAGTATTTT. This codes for CASSLRMGSGGDTQYF.

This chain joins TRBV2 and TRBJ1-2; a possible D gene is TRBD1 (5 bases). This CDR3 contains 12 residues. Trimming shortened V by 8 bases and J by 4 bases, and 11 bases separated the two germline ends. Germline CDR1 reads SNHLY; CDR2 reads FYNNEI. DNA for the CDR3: TGTGCCAGCCGCCAGGGACTCTATGGCTACACCTTC. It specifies CASRQGLYGYTF.

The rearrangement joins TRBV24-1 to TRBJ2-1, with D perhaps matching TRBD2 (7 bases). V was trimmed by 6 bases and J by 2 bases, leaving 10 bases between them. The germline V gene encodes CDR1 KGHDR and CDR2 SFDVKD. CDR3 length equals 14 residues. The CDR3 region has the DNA TGTGCCACCAGTCGGGGGGCTGCCTACAATGAGCAGTTCTTC. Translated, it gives CATSRGAAYNEQFF.

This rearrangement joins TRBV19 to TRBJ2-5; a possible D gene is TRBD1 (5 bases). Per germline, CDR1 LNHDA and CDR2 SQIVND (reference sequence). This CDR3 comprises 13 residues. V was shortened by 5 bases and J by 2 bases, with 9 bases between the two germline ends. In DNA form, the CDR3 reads TGTGCCAGTAGTGCAGGGCGGCAAGAGACCCAGTACTTC. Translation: CASSAGRQETQYF.

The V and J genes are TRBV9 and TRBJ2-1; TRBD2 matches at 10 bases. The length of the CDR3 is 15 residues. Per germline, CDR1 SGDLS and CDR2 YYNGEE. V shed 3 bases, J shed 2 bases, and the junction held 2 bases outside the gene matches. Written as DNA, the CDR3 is TGTGCCAGCAGCGAACTAGCGGGGACCTACAATGAGCAGTTCTTC. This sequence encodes CASSELAGTYNEQFF.

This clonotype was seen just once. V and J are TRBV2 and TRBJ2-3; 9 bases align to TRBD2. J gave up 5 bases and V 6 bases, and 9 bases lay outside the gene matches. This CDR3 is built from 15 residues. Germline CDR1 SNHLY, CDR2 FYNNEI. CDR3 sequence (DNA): TGTGCCAGCAGGAACCTAGCGGGGCCCGTAGATACGCAGTATTTT. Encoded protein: CASRNLAGPVDTQYF.